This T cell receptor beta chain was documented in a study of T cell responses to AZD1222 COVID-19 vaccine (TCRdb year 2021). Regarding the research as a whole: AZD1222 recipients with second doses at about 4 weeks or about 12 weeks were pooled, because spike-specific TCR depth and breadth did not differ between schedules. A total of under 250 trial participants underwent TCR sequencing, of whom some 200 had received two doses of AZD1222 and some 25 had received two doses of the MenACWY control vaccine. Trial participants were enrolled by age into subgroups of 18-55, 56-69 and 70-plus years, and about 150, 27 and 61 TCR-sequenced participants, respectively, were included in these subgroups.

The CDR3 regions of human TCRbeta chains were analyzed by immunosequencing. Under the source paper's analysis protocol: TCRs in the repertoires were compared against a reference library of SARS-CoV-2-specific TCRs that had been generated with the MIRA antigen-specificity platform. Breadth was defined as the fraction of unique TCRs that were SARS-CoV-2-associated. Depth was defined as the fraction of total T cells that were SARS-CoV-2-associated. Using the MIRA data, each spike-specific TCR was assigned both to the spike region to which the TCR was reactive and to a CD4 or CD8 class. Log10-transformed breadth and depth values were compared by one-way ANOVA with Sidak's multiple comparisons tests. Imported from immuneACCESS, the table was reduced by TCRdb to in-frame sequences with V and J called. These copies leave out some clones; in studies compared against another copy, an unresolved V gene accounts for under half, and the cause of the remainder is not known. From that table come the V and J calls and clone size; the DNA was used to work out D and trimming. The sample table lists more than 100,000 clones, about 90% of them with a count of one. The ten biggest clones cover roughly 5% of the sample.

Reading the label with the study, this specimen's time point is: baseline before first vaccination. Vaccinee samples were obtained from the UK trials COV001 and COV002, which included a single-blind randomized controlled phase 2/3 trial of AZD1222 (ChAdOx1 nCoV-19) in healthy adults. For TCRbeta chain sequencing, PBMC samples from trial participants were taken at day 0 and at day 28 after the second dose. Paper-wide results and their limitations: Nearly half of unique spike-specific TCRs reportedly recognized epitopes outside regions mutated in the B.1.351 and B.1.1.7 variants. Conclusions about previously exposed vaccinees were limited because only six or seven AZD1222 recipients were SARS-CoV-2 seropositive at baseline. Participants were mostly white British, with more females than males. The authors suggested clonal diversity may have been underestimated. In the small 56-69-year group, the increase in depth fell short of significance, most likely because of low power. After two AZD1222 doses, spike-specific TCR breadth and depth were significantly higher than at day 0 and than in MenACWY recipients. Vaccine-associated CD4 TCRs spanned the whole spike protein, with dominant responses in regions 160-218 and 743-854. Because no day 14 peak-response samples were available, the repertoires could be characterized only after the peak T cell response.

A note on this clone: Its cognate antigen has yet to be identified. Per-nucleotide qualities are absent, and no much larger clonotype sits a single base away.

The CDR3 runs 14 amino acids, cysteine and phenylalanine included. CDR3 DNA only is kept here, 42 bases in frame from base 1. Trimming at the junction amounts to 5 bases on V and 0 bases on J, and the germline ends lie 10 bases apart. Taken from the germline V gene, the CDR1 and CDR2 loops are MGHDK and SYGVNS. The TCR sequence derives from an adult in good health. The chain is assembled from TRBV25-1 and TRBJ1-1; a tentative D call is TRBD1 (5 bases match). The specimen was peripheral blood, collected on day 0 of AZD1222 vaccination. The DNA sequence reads TGTGCCAGCAGTAGTGGGACCATGAACACTGAAGCTTTCTTT. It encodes CASSSGTMNTEAFF.